Presented here are 15 T cell receptor beta chains from one specimen sequenced in a study of cytomegalovirus exposure and HLA in healthy donors. Using immunoSEQ multiplex PCR, the repertoire was profiled, and TCRdb retains in-frame clones only, with some absent. In the table there are fewer than 150,000 clones, less than 90% of which are singletons. The sequencing input was PBMCs. These receptors originate from a man aged 18 to 29 in good health and CMV-seropositive.

This clone was seen just once. The chain is built from TRBV18 and TRBJ1-1; D is unresolved. The V end lost 4 bases, the J end lost 2 bases, and 14 bases lay between the germline ends. Germline CDR1 is KGHSH and CDR2 is LQKENI. This CDR3 is built from 15 residues. CDR3 region: CASSQTVDANTEAFF. Written as DNA, the CDR3 is TGTGCCAGCTCACAAACAGTAGACGCTAACACTGAAGCTTTCTTT.

The rearrangement links TRBV10-3 to TRBJ1-6, with D unresolved. The germline CDR1 and CDR2 sequences are ENHRY and SYGVKD. The CDR3 loop spans 16 amino acids. Trimming pared 3 bases from V and 0 bases from J, leaving 9 bases between. In DNA form, the CDR3 reads TGTGCCATCAGTGAAGCGGGCAGCTCCTATAATTCACCCCTCCACTTT. Translation: CAISEAGSSYNSPLHF.

This chain links TRBV4-1 with TRBJ1-2; the match to TRBD1 covers 9 bases. Germline trimming cut 4 bases from V and 2 bases from J; bases unmatched to any gene: 11. This CDR3 has 17 amino acids. Looked up from germline, CDR1 is MGHRA and CDR2 is YSYEKL. The CDR3 DNA is TGCGCCAGCAGCCGCCCGGACAGGGGTTTAGTCAACTATGGCTACACCTTC. Amino acid sequence: CASSRPDRGLVNYGYTF.

As for this clone: Other DNA sequences in this specimen translate into the identical CDR3. The chain carries TRBV5-1 and TRBJ2-5; D possibly corresponds to TRBD1 (6 bases). The CDR3 sequence is 14 residues long. Between the trimmed V and J ends, which lost 5 bases and 3 bases, there was a span of 14 bases. CDR1 is SGHRS, CDR2 YFSETQ, per germline. The chain's CDR3 is CASSFSQGKETQYF. The CDR3 DNA sequence: TGCGCCAGCAGTTTTTCACAGGGAAAAGAGACCCAGTACTTC.

This chain connects TRBV27 to TRBJ1-2, with D possibly being TRBD1 (5 bases). V lost 5 bases and J lost 4, with 11 bases in between. This CDR3 spans 13 amino acids. From germline, CDR1 is MNHEY and CDR2 SMNVEV (reference sequence). The CDR3 sequence: CASSLAQGYGYTF. In DNA form, the CDR3 reads TGTGCCAGCAGTCTCGCCCAGGGCTATGGCTACACCTTC.

This clone has just one count. The V call is TRBV11-2, the J call TRBJ1-1, with 7 nucleotides matching TRBD1. This CDR3 region has 16 residues. CDR1 and CDR2 from the germline V gene are SGHAT and FQNNGV. With 3 bases clipped from V and 4 bases from J, the junction kept 11 bases outside the gene matches. CDR3 residues: CASSLGRPTGFTEAFF. The CDR3 bases are TGTGCCAGCAGCTTGGGGCGACCGACAGGGTTCACTGAAGCTTTCTTT.

The V call is TRBV11-2, the J call TRBJ2-3; TRBD2 might be the D (6 bases). Germline CDR1 SGHAT, CDR2 FQNNGV. This CDR3 is built from 15 residues. V gave up 1 base and J gave up 2 bases, with 10 bases separating them. CDR3 region: CASSLVAGNTDTQYF. As DNA, the CDR3 is TGTGCCAGCAGCTTAGTTGCGGGGAACACAGATACGCAGTATTTT.

The chain couples TRBV4-2 to TRBJ2-2, with D tentatively TRBD2 (6 bases). CDR3 length: 16 amino acids. CDR1 is LGHNA, CDR2 YNFKEQ, per germline. V dropped 4 bases and J dropped 7 bases, with 19 bases sitting between them. CDR3 amino acids: CASSPPSAGTGGELFF. The CDR3 DNA sequence: TGTGCCAGCAGCCCACCTAGCGCAGGTACGGGCGGGGAGCTGTTTTTT.

About this clone: One end of the junction varies from germline; a read error may be responsible. The CDR3 sequence: CASSPWDSHNEQFF. CDR3 nucleotide sequence: TGTGCCAGCTCACCTTGGGACTCCCACAATGAGCAGTTCTTC. V usage is TRBV18 and J usage is TRBJ2-1, with D perhaps TRBD2 (6 bases). CDR1 KGHSH and CDR2 LQKENI come from the germline V gene. The CDR3 is made up of 14 amino acids. The full variable domain, in which reference TRBV18 and TRBJ2-1 provide the parts outside the CDR3, is NAGVMQNPRHLVRRRGQEARLRCSPMKGHSHVYWYRQLPEEGLKFMVYLQKENIIDESGMPKERFSAEFPKEGPSILRIQQVVRGDSAAYFCASSPWDSHNEQFFGPGTRLTVL.

The gene calls are TRBV18 and TRBJ1-2, with a possible D match to TRBD1 (5 bases). The CDR3 is made up of 16 amino acids. The V and J ends lost 0 bases and 8 bases respectively, with 19 bases between them. Looked up from germline, CDR1 is KGHSH and CDR2 is LQKENI. The CDR3 region has the DNA TGTGCCAGCTCACCACCAAGTCAGACAGACTCTAAAGGCTACACCTTC. Translating gives CASSPPSQTDSKGYTF.

V and J are TRBV6-5 and TRBJ1-6, with a tentative D call TRBD1 (6 bases). The CDR3 covers 15 residues. CDR1 and CDR2 (germline): MNHEY, SVGAGI. V lost 5 bases and J 8 bases, leaving 16 bases between the germline ends. This chain's CDR3 is CASSTQGPFYSPLHF. CDR3 nucleotides: TGTGCCAGCAGTACGCAGGGGCCGTTTTATTCACCCCTCCACTTT.

This chain links TRBV2 with TRBJ1-2, with 9 bases matching TRBD1. Looked up from germline, CDR1 is SNHLY and CDR2 is FYNNEI. V lost 4 bases, J lost 2 bases, and 2 bases stayed unmatched. The CDR3 sequence is 14 residues long. CDR3 amino acids: CASSGGTGNYGYTF. In DNA form, the CDR3 reads TGTGCCAGCAGTGGGGGGACAGGGAACTATGGCTACACCTTC.

This clone was found a few times. The V call is TRBV2, the J call TRBJ1-5; D not resolved. Trimming removed 4 bases at V and 0 bases at J, with 16 bases between. Germline CDR1 reads SNHLY; CDR2 reads FYNNEI. CDR3 size: 17 residues. The CDR3 reads CASSVALEGYSNQPQHF. The CDR3 coding sequence is TGTGCCAGCAGTGTGGCGCTGGAGGGTTATAGCAATCAGCCCCAGCATTTT.

The chain couples TRBV11-2 to TRBJ2-3; 8 positions match TRBD2. V shed 6 bases and J 2 bases; nucleotides not matched to a gene: 13. The CDR3 contains 17 residues. Germline V gene sequence: CDR1 SGHAT, CDR2 FQNNGV. CDR3 protein: CASSYWEGGGYTDTQYF. The CDR3 bases are TGTGCCAGCAGTTATTGGGAGGGCGGGGGGTACACAGATACGCAGTATTTT.

The V call is TRBV15, the J call TRBJ1-2; D gene ambiguous. This CDR3 region has 15 residues. The germline V and J ends were trimmed by 0 bases and 2 bases, with 10 bases remaining between them. Germline-derived CDR1 and CDR2 are LNHNV and YYDKDF (reference sequence). DNA of the CDR3: TGTGCCACCAGCAGAGATCTTGGCGGAAACTATGGCTACACCTTC. Its protein is CATSRDLGGNYGYTF.